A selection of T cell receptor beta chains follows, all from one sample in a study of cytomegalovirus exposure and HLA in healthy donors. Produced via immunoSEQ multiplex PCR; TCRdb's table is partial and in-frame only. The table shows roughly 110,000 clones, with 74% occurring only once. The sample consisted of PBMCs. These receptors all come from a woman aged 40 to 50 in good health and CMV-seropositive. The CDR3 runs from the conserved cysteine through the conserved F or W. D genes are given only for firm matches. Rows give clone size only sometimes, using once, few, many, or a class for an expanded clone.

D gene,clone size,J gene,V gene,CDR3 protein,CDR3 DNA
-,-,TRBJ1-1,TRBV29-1,CSAFTDTEAFF,TGCAGCGCCTTTACAGACACTGAAGCTTTCTTT
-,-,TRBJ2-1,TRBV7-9,CASSVDRHYNEQFF,TGTGCCAGCAGCGTAGACAGGCACTACAATGAGCAGTTCTTC
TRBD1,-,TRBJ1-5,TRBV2,CASLPTGAQQPQHF,TGTGCCAGCCTACCAACAGGGGCTCAACAGCCCCAGCATTTT
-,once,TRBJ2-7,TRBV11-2,CASSSTDRGEQYF,TGTGCCAGCAGCTCAACGGACAGAGGCGAGCAGTACTTC
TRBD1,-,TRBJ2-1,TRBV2,CASRDTGEPYNEQFF,TGTGCCAGCAGGGACACAGGGGAACCCTACAATGAGCAGTTCTTC
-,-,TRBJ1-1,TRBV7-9,CASSLGHGGGEAFF,TGTGCCAGCAGCTTAGGTCATGGCGGGGGCGAAGCTTTCTTT
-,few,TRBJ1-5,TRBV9,CASSPAGYQPQHF,TGTGCCAGCAGCCCGGCAGGCTATCAGCCCCAGCATTTT
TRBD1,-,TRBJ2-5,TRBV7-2,CASSPPGQPVETQYF,TGTGCCAGCAGCCCTCCGGGACAGCCTGTGGAGACCCAGTACTTC
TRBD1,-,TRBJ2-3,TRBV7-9,CASSLGTGSYADTQYF,TGTGCCAGCAGCTTAGGGACAGGTTCTTACGCAGATACGCAGTATTTT
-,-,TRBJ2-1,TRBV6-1,CASSEVSENSYNEQFF,TGTGCCAGCAGTGAAGTGAGCGAAAACTCCTACAATGAGCAGTTCTTC
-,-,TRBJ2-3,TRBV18,CASSPFSRGAGTDTQYF,TGTGCCAGCTCACCCTTTTCTAGGGGCGCGGGCACAGATACGCAGTATTTT
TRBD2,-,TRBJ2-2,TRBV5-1,CASSFSGGNTGELFF,TGCGCCAGCAGCTTTAGCGGGGGGAACACCGGGGAGCTGTTTTTT
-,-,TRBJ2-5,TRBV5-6,CASSLAPTGGAETQYF,TGTGCCAGCAGCTTGGCCCCGACTGGGGGGGCTGAGACCCAGTACTTC
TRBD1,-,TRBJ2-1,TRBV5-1,CASSSGQVINEQFF,TGCGCCAGCAGCTCAGGACAGGTTATCAATGAGCAGTTCTTC
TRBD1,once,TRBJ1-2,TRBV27,CASSYRTGAGYTF,TGTGCCAGCAGTTACCGGACAGGGGCAGGCTACACCTTC
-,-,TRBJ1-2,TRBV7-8,CASSLEIRVARTF,TGTGCCAGCAGCTTAGAGATACGGGTGGCTAGAACCTTC
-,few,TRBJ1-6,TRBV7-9,CASSLGQSDNSPLHF,TGTGCCAGCAGCTTAGGGCAGAGCGATAATTCACCCCTCCACTTT
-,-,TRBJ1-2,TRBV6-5,CASTKGHGTYGYTF,TGTGCCAGCACCAAGGGACACGGGACGTATGGCTACACCTTC
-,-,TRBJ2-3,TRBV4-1,CASSLLPGGDTQYF,TGCGCCAGCAGCCTCTTACCGGGTGGAGATACGCAGTATTTT
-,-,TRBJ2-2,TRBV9,CASSVEYRTGELFF,TGTGCCAGCAGCGTAGAATACAGAACCGGGGAGCTGTTTTTT
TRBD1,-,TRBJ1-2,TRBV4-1,CASSQTDREDYGYTF,TGCGCCAGCAGCCAAACGGACAGGGAGGACTATGGCTACACCTTC
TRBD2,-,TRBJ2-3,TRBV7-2,CASSLVGSGAITDTQYF,TGTGCCAGCAGCTTAGTTGGTAGCGGGGCTATCACAGATACGCAGTATTTT
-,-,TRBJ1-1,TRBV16,CASSQSQKNTEAFF,TGTGCCAGCAGCCAATCCCAGAAGAACACTGAAGCTTTCTTT
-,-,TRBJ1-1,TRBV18,CASSPQSRDTEAFF,TGTGCCAGCTCACCACAATCCCGGGACACTGAAGCTTTCTTT
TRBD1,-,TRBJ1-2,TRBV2,CASSSAPGQGPGYTF,TGTGCCAGCAGTTCCGCTCCGGGACAGGGGCCAGGCTACACCTTC
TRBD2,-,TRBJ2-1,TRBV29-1,CSATGLAGGYEQFF,TGCAGCGCCACGGGACTAGCGGGGGGTTATGAGCAGTTCTTC
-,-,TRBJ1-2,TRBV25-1,CASSGPDGAGGYGGYTF,TGTGCCAGCAGTGGGCCGGATGGGGCAGGCGGTTACGGTGGCTACACCTTC
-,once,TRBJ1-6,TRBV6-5,CASSPGGSPLHF,TGTGCCAGCAGTCCGGGAGGGTCACCCCTCCACTTT
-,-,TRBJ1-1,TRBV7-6,CASSRGGAEAFF,TGTGCCAGCAGCCGGGGGGGGGCTGAAGCTTTCTTT
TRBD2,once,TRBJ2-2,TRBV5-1,CASSLFQRLAGETGELFF,TGCGCCAGCAGCCTCTTCCAACGACTAGCGGGGGAAACCGGGGAGCTGTTTTTT
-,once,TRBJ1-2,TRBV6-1,CASSETANYGYTF,TGTGCCAGCAGTGAAACAGCTAACTATGGCTACACCTTC